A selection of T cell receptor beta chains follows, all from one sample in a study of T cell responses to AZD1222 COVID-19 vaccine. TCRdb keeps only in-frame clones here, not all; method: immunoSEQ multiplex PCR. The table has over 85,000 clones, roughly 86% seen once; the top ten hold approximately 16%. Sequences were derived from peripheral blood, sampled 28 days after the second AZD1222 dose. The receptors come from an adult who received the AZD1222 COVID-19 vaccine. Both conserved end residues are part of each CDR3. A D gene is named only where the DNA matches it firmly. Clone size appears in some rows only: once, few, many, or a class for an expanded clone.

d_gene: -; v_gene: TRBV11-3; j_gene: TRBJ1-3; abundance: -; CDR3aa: CASSLSAATGNTIYF; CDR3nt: TGTGCCAGCAGCTTATCAGCGGCAACTGGAAACACCATATATTTT
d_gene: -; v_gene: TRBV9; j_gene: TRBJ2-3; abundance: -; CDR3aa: CASSASLDTQYF; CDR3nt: TGTGCCAGCAGCGCCTCGTTAGATACGCAGTATTTT
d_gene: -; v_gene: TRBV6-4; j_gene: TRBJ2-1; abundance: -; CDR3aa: CASSDGGRTYNEQFF; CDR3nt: TGTGCCAGCAGTGATGGGGGCCGAACCTACAATGAGCAGTTCTTC
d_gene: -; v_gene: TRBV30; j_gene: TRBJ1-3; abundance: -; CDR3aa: CAWSLRTLLRLRGPGNTIYF; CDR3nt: TGTGCCTGGAGTTTACGTACCCTTCTCCGACTTCGGGGCCCCGGAAACACCATATATTTT
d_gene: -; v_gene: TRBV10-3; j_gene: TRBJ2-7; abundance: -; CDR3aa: CAISESTYEQYF; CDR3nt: TGTGCCATCAGTGAGTCGACCTACGAGCAGTACTTC
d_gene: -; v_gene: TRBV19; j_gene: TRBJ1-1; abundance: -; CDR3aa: CASSMTTEAFF; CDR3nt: TGTGCCAGTAGTATGACTACTGAAGCTTTCTTT
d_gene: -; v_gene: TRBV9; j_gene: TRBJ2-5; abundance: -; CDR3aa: CASSVGGRSQETQYF; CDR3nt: TGTGCCAGCAGCGTAGGTGGGCGGTCTCAAGAGACCCAGTACTTC
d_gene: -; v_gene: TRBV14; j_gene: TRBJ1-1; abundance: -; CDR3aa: CASSQDWVFMNTEAFF; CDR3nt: TGTGCCAGCAGCCAAGATTGGGTATTCATGAACACTGAAGCTTTCTTT
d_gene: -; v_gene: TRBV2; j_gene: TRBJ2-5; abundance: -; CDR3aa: CASSRLTAQETQYF; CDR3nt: TGTGCCAGCAGTCGACTAACGGCCCAAGAGACCCAGTACTTC
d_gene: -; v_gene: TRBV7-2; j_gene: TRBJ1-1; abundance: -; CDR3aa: CASSLVTEAFF; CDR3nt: TGTGCCAGCAGCTTAGTGACTGAAGCTTTCTTT
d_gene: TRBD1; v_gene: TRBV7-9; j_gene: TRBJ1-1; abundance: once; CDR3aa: CASSLLSQGGTEAFF; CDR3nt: TGTGCCAGCAGCTTACTTTCCCAGGGGGGGACTGAAGCTTTCTTT